This entry features one T cell receptor beta chain sequence. This sample was included in a study of T cell changes during pregnancy in multiple sclerosis. The V and J ends lost 4 bases and 2 bases, in that order; junction bases with no gene match: 9. CDR1 and CDR2 from the germline V gene are MNHEY and SMNVEV (reference sequence). CDR3 length: 17 amino acids. Clones were sequenced by immunoSEQ multiplex PCR, and TCRdb holds only the in-frame ones, with some missing. The table has 75,000 to 85,000 clones, 93% seen once. The specimen was peripheral blood, collected in the second trimester of pregnancy. The TCR originated in a female donor with multiple sclerosis, enrolled in a pregnancy study. This chain uses TRBV27 with TRBJ1-4; 8 bases align to TRBD1. The CDR3 sequence: CASSSQGQGATNEKLFF. For the CDR3, the DNA is TGTGCCAGCAGTTCCCAGGGCCAGGGGGCGACTAATGAAAAACTGTTTTTT.